The 27 T cell receptor beta chains presented below share a single source sample, sequenced in a study of T cells after somatic rescue of genetic block. Generated by immunoSEQ multiplex PCR, the TCRdb table keeps only in-frame clones and is missing some. Of 110,000 or so clones in the sample, about 93% were seen once. The sample taken for sequencing was peripheral blood mononuclear cells (PBMCs). The receptors come from a woman between 18 and 30 years old.

The chain uses TRBV25-1 and TRBJ2-2, with TRBD1 matching 7 bases. This CDR3 region has 14 residues. CDR1 is MGHDK, CDR2 SYGVNS, per germline. After removal of 9 bases from V and 0 bases from J, the junction contained 4 bases not matched to a gene. The chain's CDR3 is CASTQGSNTGELFF. CDR3 nucleotides: TGTGCCAGTACACAGGGGTCGAACACCGGGGAGCTGTTTTTT. Full variable domain (outside the CDR3, taken from reference TRBV25-1 and TRBJ2-2): EADIYQTPRYLVIGTGKKITLECSQTMGHDKMYWYQQDPGMELHLIHYSYGVNSTEKGDLSSESTVSRIRTEHFPLTLESARPSHTSQYLCASTQGSNTGELFFGEGSRLTVL.

The rearrangement links TRBV7-9 to TRBJ2-5, with a weak D call TRBD1 (6 bases). The CDR3 runs 13 residues. V gave up 10 bases and J gave up 2 bases, with 14 bases separating them. The germline CDR1 and CDR2 sequences are SEHNR and FQNEAQ (reference sequence). The CDR3 reads CATGTRRQETQYF. The CDR3 DNA sequence: TGTGCCACGGGGACAAGGAGGCAAGAGACCCAGTACTTC.

The V call is TRBV18, the J call TRBJ2-7; maybe TRBD1 (5 bases). Trimming removed 4 bases from V and 3 bases from J, with 10 bases in between. Per germline, CDR1 KGHSH and CDR2 LQKENI. There are 13 residues in the CDR3. CDR3: CASSLRQYYEQYF. CDR3 coding DNA: TGTGCCAGCTCACTACGACAGTACTACGAGCAGTACTTC.

This chain uses TRBV2 with TRBJ2-7, with unresolved D. CDR3 length equals 13 residues. The germline V gene encodes CDR1 SNHLY and CDR2 FYNNEI. Trimming removed 6 bases at V and 2 bases at J, with 11 bases between. The DNA of the CDR3 is TGTGCCAGCAGAACACCCCGGGCCTACGAGCAGTACTTC. Protein sequence: CASRTPRAYEQYF.

This sequence joins TRBV13 and TRBJ1-1, with 7 bases fitting TRBD1. CDR3 size: 15 residues. Trimming at V came to 5 bases and at J to 2 bases, leaving 8 bases not matched to a gene. CDR1 is PRHDT and CDR2 is FYEKMQ in the germline V gene (reference sequence). The CDR3 loop is CASSRKGQLNTEAFF. The DNA of the CDR3 is TGTGCCAGCAGCAGGAAGGGACAGCTAAACACTGAAGCTTTCTTT. The full variable domain, with the rest looked up from reference TRBV13 and TRBJ1-1, is AAGVIQSPRHLIKEKRETATLKCYPIPRHDTVYWYQQGPGQDPQFLISFYEKMQSDKGSIPDRFSAQQFSDYHSELNMSSLELGDSALYFCASSRKGQLNTEAFFGQGTRLTVV.

V is TRBV4-3 and J is TRBJ2-5; the match to TRBD1 covers 9 bases. This CDR3 spans 15 amino acids. The germline V gene encodes CDR1 LGHNA and CDR2 YSLEER. The V segment lost 6 bases and the J segment 3 bases; nucleotides outside the gene matches: 8. The CDR3 is CASSPTGGEKETQYF. CDR3 coding DNA: TGCGCCAGCAGTCCGACAGGGGGGGAGAAAGAGACCCAGTACTTC.

The V and J genes are TRBV5-4 and TRBJ1-1, with TRBD1 matching over 7 bases. CDR1 is SGHNT, CDR2 YYREEE, per germline (reference sequence). Trimming took 4 bases from V and 3 from J; bases not matched to a gene: 12. The CDR3 length is 16 residues. Written as DNA, the CDR3 is TGTGCCAGCAGCCAAGAAATTACAGGGGCCCACACTGAAGCTTTCTTT. Translated, it gives CASSQEITGAHTEAFF.

The CDR3 reads CASSDRATTNEKLFF. CDR3 sequence (DNA): TGTGCCAGCTCTGACAGGGCTACAACTAATGAAAAACTGTTTTTT. The V gene is TRBV7-9, the J gene TRBJ1-4, with 7 bases identical to TRBD1. The CDR3 is made up of 15 amino acids. V was pared by 8 bases and J by 0 bases, with 6 bases of the junction left unmatched. The germline V gene has CDR1 SEHNR and CDR2 FQNEAQ (reference sequence). The entire variable domain, with the rest obtained from reference TRBV7-9 and TRBJ1-4, is as follows: DTGVSQNPRHKITKRGQNVTFRCDPISEHNRLYWYRQTLGQGPEFLTYFQNEAQLEKSRLLSDRFSAERPKGSFSTLEIQRTEQGDSAMYLCASSDRATTNEKLFFGSGTQLSVL.

V gene TRBV5-5 combines with J gene TRBJ2-5; D not resolved. In germline, CDR1 is SGHKS, CDR2 YYEKEE (reference sequence). The CDR3 totals 12 residues. Between the trimmed V and J ends, which lost 0 bases and 1 base, there was a span of 1 base. This CDR3 reads CASSLGQETQYF. The CDR3 DNA reads TGTGCCAGCAGCTTGGGCCAAGAGACCCAGTACTTC.

The chain joins TRBV5-1 to TRBJ1-1; D may be TRBD1 (6 bases). V lost 6 bases and J 2 bases, leaving 11 bases between the germline ends. There are 13 residues in the CDR3. CDR1 and CDR2 from the germline V gene are SGHRS and YFSETQ. The CDR3 reads CASKGTLNTEAFF. DNA for the CDR3: TGCGCCAGCAAGGGGACACTAAACACTGAAGCTTTCTTT.

The chain links TRBV30 to TRBJ1-1; D may be TRBD1 (5 bases). This CDR3 spans 13 amino acids. Germline V CDR1 and CDR2: GTSNPN, SVGIG (reference sequence). V was clipped by 4 bases and J by 4 bases, with 13 bases between them. The CDR3 DNA sequence: TGTGCCTGGACCACCGGGGGTAGCACTGAAGCTTTCTTT. This codes for CAWTTGGSTEAFF.

The CDR3 region has the DNA TGTGCCAGCAGCTTTCGGGCCTCTGGAAACACCATATATTTT. This translates into CASSFRASGNTIYF. The gene calls are TRBV5-6 and TRBJ1-3; no definite D call. The ends were cut back, 2 bases at V and 0 bases at J, with 6 bases in the middle. This CDR3 spans 14 amino acids. Germline lookup yields CDR1 SGHDT and CDR2 YYEEEE.

This clone has more than one count but fewer than ten. This rearrangement joins TRBV7-9 to TRBJ2-7, with TRBD2 matching over 14 bases. Losses at the gene ends were 3 bases for V and 2 bases for J; bases not matched to a gene: 0. The CDR3 length is 15 residues. Germline-derived CDR1 and CDR2 are SEHNR and FQNEAQ (reference sequence). CDR3 residues: CASSLTSGGAYEQYF. The CDR3 region has the DNA TGTGCCAGCAGCTTGACTAGCGGGGGGGCCTACGAGCAGTACTTC.

This rearrangement joins TRBV5-4 to TRBJ1-6; the D gene is possibly TRBD1 (5 bases). Germline V gene lookup returns CDR1 SGHNT and CDR2 YYREEE (reference sequence). The V end lost 6 bases, the J end lost 8 bases, and 12 bases lay between the germline ends. The CDR3 is made up of 13 amino acids. CDR3 region: CASNTGRDSPLHF. As DNA, the CDR3 is TGTGCCAGCAACACAGGAAGGGATTCACCCCTCCACTTT.

J is TRBJ1-2 and V is TRBV6-1; TRBD1 aligns across 11 bases. In germline, CDR1 is MNHNS, CDR2 SASEGT. Losses at the gene ends were 4 bases for V and 0 bases for J; bases not matched to a gene: 7. CDR3 length: 17 amino acids. CDR3 sequence: CASSGMDRGPTNYGYTF. In DNA form, the CDR3 reads TGTGCCAGCAGTGGGATGGACAGGGGGCCTACTAACTATGGCTACACCTTC.

This chain connects TRBV7-3 to TRBJ2-3; D is perhaps TRBD1 or TRBD2 (5 bases each). CDR1 is SGHTA and CDR2 is FQGTGA in the germline V gene. The CDR3 covers 13 residues. V shed 6 bases and J shed 12 bases, with 19 bases lying between them. CDR3: CASSYGGPNFQYF. CDR3 nucleotide sequence: TGTGCCAGCAGTTATGGGGGACCTAACTTTCAGTATTTT.

The rearrangement joins TRBV10-3 to TRBJ2-7; 7 bases fit TRBD2. The CDR3 runs to 13 residues. CDR1 and CDR2 (germline): ENHRY, SYGVKD. With 11 bases clipped from V and 3 bases from J, the junction kept 10 bases outside the gene matches. CDR3: CAHGEGGNYEQYF. The DNA for the CDR3 is TGTGCCCACGGGGAGGGTGGGAACTACGAGCAGTACTTC.

V and J are TRBV7-7 and TRBJ2-5, with D uncertain. The CDR3 is 13 residues long. Germline V CDR1 and CDR2: SSHAT, FNYEAQ (reference sequence). Trimming cost V 4 bases and J 0 bases, with 6 bases left between them. CDR3 region: CASSSSYQETQYF. As DNA, the CDR3 is TGTGCCAGCAGCTCCTCGTACCAAGAGACCCAGTACTTC.

This CDR3 is CASSLSGNKGGYTF. The CDR3 nucleotides are TGTGCCAGTAGTTTGTCGGGGAATAAGGGTGGCTACACCTTC. This chain connects TRBV19 to TRBJ1-2; D uncertain. V lost 5 bases and J 7 bases, leaving 17 bases between the germline ends. The CDR3 has 14 residues. CDR1 and CDR2 (germline): LNHDA, SQIVND (reference sequence).

This chain connects TRBV7-9 to TRBJ2-7; TRBD1 agrees at 8 bases. J was trimmed by 2 bases and V by 3 bases; bases with no gene match: 6. The germline gives CDR1 SEHNR, CDR2 FQNEAQ (reference sequence). The CDR3 is made up of 15 amino acids. DNA of the CDR3: TGTGCCAGCAGCTTGGACAGGGAGTCTACCTACGAGCAGTACTTC. It translates to CASSLDRESTYEQYF. Combining the CDR3 with reference TRBV7-9 and TRBJ2-7 gives the whole variable domain DTGVSQNPRHKITKRGQNVTFRCDPISEHNRLYWYRQTLGQGPEFLTYFQNEAQLEKSRLLSDRFSAERPKGSFSTLEIQRTEQGDSAMYLCASSLDRESTYEQYFGPGTRLTVT.

The V and J genes are TRBV7-3 and TRBJ1-5; D may be TRBD1 (5 bases). There are 16 residues in the CDR3. The germline V gene has CDR1 SGHTA and CDR2 FQGTGA. V was trimmed by 5 bases and J by 11 bases, leaving 25 bases between them. The CDR3 reads CASSPRPGTDREAQHF. Written as DNA, the CDR3 is TGTGCCAGCAGCCCGCGTCCCGGGACGGACCGAGAGGCCCAGCATTTT.

This clone was counted only a few times. CDR3 amino acids: CASSPPFAMDREESYEQYF. The CDR3, as DNA: TGTGCCAGCTCACCACCTTTTGCGATGGACAGGGAGGAATCCTACGAGCAGTACTTC. The genes are TRBV18 and TRBJ2-7, with 8 bases identical to TRBD1. The J segment lost 1 base and the V segment lost 0 bases, leaving 14 bases of the junction unmatched. CDR1 and CDR2 (germline): KGHSH, LQKENI. The CDR3 is 19 residues long. Complete variable domain (other parts from reference TRBV18 and TRBJ2-7): NAGVMQNPRHLVRRRGQEARLRCSPMKGHSHVYWYRQLPEEGLKFMVYLQKENIIDESGMPKERFSAEFPKEGPSILRIQQVVRGDSAAYFCASSPPFAMDREESYEQYFGPGTRLTVT.

As concerns this clone: One junction end disagrees with the germline gene, perhaps due to a read error. The chain links TRBV19 to TRBJ1-6; D not certain. The CDR3 totals 16 residues. Germline V gene sequence: CDR1 LNHDA, CDR2 SQIVND (reference sequence). CDR3 sequence (DNA): TGTGCCACCCCCTCCTCTCAGAGCTCCTATAATTCACTCCTCCACTTT. It yields the protein CATPSSQSSYNSLLHF. Together with reference TRBV19 and TRBJ1-6, the CDR3 gives the full variable domain: DGGITQSPKYLFRKEGQNVTLSCEQNLNHDAMYWYRQDPGQGLRLIYYSQIVNDFQKGDIAEGYSVSREKKESFPLTVTSAQKNPTAFYLCATPSSQSSYNSLLHFGNGTRLTVT.

The chain carries TRBV4-2 and TRBJ2-5; D ambiguous. This CDR3 comprises 12 residues. The V end was cut by 0 bases, the J end by 4 bases, with 3 bases between. CDR1 LGHNA and CDR2 YNFKEQ come from the germline V gene. The CDR3 is CASSQERETQYF. The DNA for the CDR3 is TGTGCCAGCAGCCAAGAAAGAGAGACCCAGTACTTC.

The J gene is TRBJ1-5, the V gene TRBV30, with 8 positions matching TRBD1. Germline loops: CDR1 GTSNPN, CDR2 SVGIG (reference sequence). This CDR3 region has 13 residues. Trimming cost V 2 bases and J 5 bases; bases outside gene matches: 2. The CDR3 protein is CAWSLQGDQPQHF. DNA of the CDR3: TGTGCCTGGAGTCTACAGGGGGATCAGCCCCAGCATTTT.

This sequence joins TRBV4-3 and TRBJ1-2; 10 bases match TRBD1. V lost 4 bases and J lost 2; bases outside the gene matches: 19. The CDR3 is made up of 20 amino acids. From germline, CDR1 is LGHNA and CDR2 YSLEER. CDR3 sequence reads: CASSPEGTGDVGGINYGYTF. The CDR3 nucleotides are TGCGCCAGCAGCCCTGAAGGGACAGGGGACGTGGGGGGGATCAACTATGGCTACACCTTC.

This chain links TRBV5-1 with TRBJ2-1; 10 nucleotides match TRBD1. CDR1 is SGHRS, CDR2 YFSETQ, per germline. Germline trimming cut 2 bases from V and 7 bases from J; bases unmatched to any gene: 6. The length of the CDR3 is 15 residues. For the CDR3, the DNA is TGCGCCAGCAGCTTTTCGGGACAGGGGAGGAATGAGCAGTTCTTC. Its protein is CASSFSGQGRNEQFF.